Detailed here is one T cell receptor (beta chain). No antigen is known for it. No base quality values were provided; no much bigger clone lies one nucleotide off. The data are from a study of blood T cell repertoires in COVID-19 (dated by TCRdb to about 2020). Context from the whole study: Collaborator samples came from the United States, Italy and Spain and covered acute and convalescent phases of COVID-19. The material from the prospective study consisted of cDNA or gDNA derived from T cells, B-cell-depleted T cells, or PBMCs. The dataset comprised deeply sampled blood TCRbeta repertoires from subjects exposed to, actively infected with, or recovered from COVID-19. The repertoires were released in a freely available public database meant as a resource for research on the immune response to SARS-CoV-2. The samples were drawn from the first 160 participants of the ongoing ImmuneRACE study and from 1,200 or so subjects provided by 6 global collaborators. Sample metadata almost always included a de-identified subject ID, COVID-19 status, age in years and sex. Where available, HLA class I and class II types were taken from metadata supplied by the sample provider and were not determined by assay-based typing. The investigation overall reported the following: The quantity of clinical and demographic metadata differed by source and by participant and was supplied without curation.

The CDR3 contains 14 residues, cysteine and phenylalanine counted. Only the CDR3 DNA stays, 42 bases, in frame from base 1. In the germline V gene (reference sequence), CDR1 corresponds to LGHDT and CDR2 to YNNKEL. The V and J ends are trimmed by 6 bases and 7 bases, leaving 15 bases between them. Each collaborating institution followed its own protocols to collect whole blood in K2EDTA tubes. For TCRbeta analysis, collaborators shipped samples as frozen whole blood, isolated PBMCs, or DNA extracted from either of those sample types. TCRbeta CDR3 regions were amplified from genomic DNA by means of the immunoSEQ Assay, a bias-controlled multiplex PCR. The source study handled its data this way. The number of nucleated cells in each sample was estimated from the amplification of reference gene primers within the assay. To quantify the absolute abundance of each unique TCRbeta CDR3 rearrangement, sequence reads were collapsed and filtered. Productive Simpson clonality was computed per sample as the square root of Simpson's diversity index over productive rearrangements. The clones in this table, taken by TCRdb from immuneACCESS, are in-frame only. Not every clone is retained; where verified, under half of the shortfall comes from an unresolved V gene, and the cause of the rest is unknown. From that table come the V and J calls and clone size; the DNA was used to work out D and trimming. This sample has about 40,000 clones in its table, and around 85% of those were observed once. The ten largest clones take up 2.6% of the sample.

The sequence was collected from a woman aged 60 to 75 with acute or convalescent COVID-19. The V and J genes are TRBV3-1 (or the pseudogene TRBV3-2) and TRBJ1-4; matching of 5 bases hints at TRBD1 as the D gene. Sequencing used peripheral blood. Here is the DNA: TGTGCCAGCAGTCGCAGGGTCAGTGGTGAAAAACTGTTTTTT. This codes for CASSRRVSGEKLFF.